The next 9 T cell receptor beta chains were all read from a single sample in a study of blood T cell repertoires in COVID-19. Repertoires were generated with immunoSEQ multiplex PCR, while TCRdb's copy carries only in-frame clones and drops some. The data show around 620,000 clones, around 89% seen once. The specimen sequenced was peripheral blood. Source of these receptors: a woman between 18 and 30 years old with acute or convalescent COVID-19.

The V and J genes are TRBV18 and TRBJ2-5; a possible D gene is TRBD2 (5 bases). The V gene's germline CDR1 is KGHSH and CDR2 LQKENI. Trimming stripped 3 bases from V and 1 base from J, with 18 bases between. This CDR3 region has 17 residues. The CDR3 sequence is CASSPGASRAVQETQYF. The CDR3 DNA reads TGTGCCAGCTCACCGGGTGCGTCGCGAGCGGTCCAAGAGACCCAGTACTTC.

The V gene is TRBV19, the J gene TRBJ1-5; D is possibly TRBD1 (5 bases). The germline V gene encodes CDR1 LNHDA and CDR2 SQIVND (reference sequence). The CDR3 is 14 amino acids. Trimming removed 5 bases at V and 6 bases at J, with 14 bases between. In DNA, the CDR3 is TGTGCCAGTAGTGCTGGGGGGAGGAGTCAGCCCCAGCATTTT. Translation gives CASSAGGRSQPQHF.

The rearrangement uses TRBV30 and TRBJ1-4, with 8 bases identical to TRBD1. The CDR3 length is 15 residues. J was trimmed by 3 bases and V by 4 bases; bases with no gene match: 7. Looked up from germline, CDR1 is GTSNPN and CDR2 is SVGIG (reference sequence). In nucleotides, the CDR3 is TGTGCCTGGACAGGGGGCGGCTCCGCTAATGAAAAACTGTTTTTT. This translates into CAWTGGGSANEKLFF.

The V call is TRBV12-3 or TRBV12-4, the J call TRBJ1-3; D is uncertain. The germline V and J ends were trimmed by 7 bases and 0 bases, with 7 bases remaining between them. CDR3 size: 13 residues. CDR3 residues: CASKESSGNTIYF. Written as DNA, the CDR3 is TGTGCCAGCAAGGAGAGCTCTGGAAACACCATATATTTT.

The chain links TRBV18 to TRBJ2-3; 12 bases align to TRBD2. Germline values: CDR1 KGHSH, CDR2 LQKENI. V lost 6 bases and J lost 2; bases outside the gene matches: 15. The length of the CDR3 is 19 residues. The CDR3 sequence: CASSPTSGGRARVTDTQYF. DNA for the CDR3: TGTGCCAGCTCTCCGACTAGCGGGGGAAGGGCCCGAGTCACAGATACGCAGTATTTT.

The J gene is TRBJ1-2, the V gene TRBV9; 11 nucleotides agree with TRBD1. Germline CDR1 and CDR2: SGDLS and YYNGEE. The length of the CDR3 is 15 residues. Trimming removed 0 bases from V and 8 bases from J; junction bases left unmatched: 6. The CDR3 DNA follows: TGTGCCAGCAGCGTAGACGGACAGGGGGCTGGAGGCTACACCTTC. Translation: CASSVDGQGAGGYTF.

This rearrangement joins TRBV6-2 or TRBV6-3 to TRBJ1-5; the D gene is possibly TRBD1 (6 bases). This CDR3 is 17 amino acids long. In germline, CDR1 is MNHEY, CDR2 SVGEGT. V was clipped by 6 bases and J by 4 bases, with 22 bases between them. The DNA of the CDR3 is TGTGCCAGCAGCTTCACTCTACGGGGGGGCGGTAATCAGCCCCAGCATTTT. Protein product: CASSFTLRGGGNQPQHF.

J is TRBJ1-1 and V is TRBV28, with a tentative D call TRBD1 (6 bases). The CDR3 has 15 residues. CDR1 is MDHEN and CDR2 is SYDVKM in the germline V gene. The V and J ends lost 8 bases and 1 base respectively, with 17 bases between them. Here the CDR3 reads CASHRVGDGNTEAFF. The CDR3 DNA follows: TGTGCCAGCCACAGGGTTGGGGACGGGAACACTGAAGCTTTCTTT.

The CDR3 protein is CSVFFTKAAFF. The CDR3 coding sequence is TGCAGCGTTTTCTTCACTAAGGCGGCTTTCTTT. The chain recombines TRBV29-1 with TRBJ1-1; no reliable D call. The CDR3 sequence is 11 residues long. V lost 5 bases and J lost 11, with 15 bases in between. Germline-derived CDR1 and CDR2 are SQVTM and ANQGSEA.